The present TCR beta chain was sequenced within a study of T cell repertoires in cytomegalovirus infection. TCRdb called the reads again in MiXCR, with one record for every CDR3 protein. This table has approximately 500,000 distinct CDR3 sequences, 26% appearing once. The CDR3 length is 14 residues. Germline CDR1 is SGHTA and CDR2 is FQGNSA. V trimming: 5 bases; J trimming: 7 bases; junction bases outside the gene matches: 7. The sample consisted of PBMCs. V is TRBV7-2 and J is TRBJ2-3; 9 positions match TRBD1. The clonotype originates from a human donor in good health (CMV status not recorded). Some clones in this sample may be carry-over from other donors' samples. CDR3 protein: CASSLPGQGYTQYF. Written as DNA, the CDR3 is TGTGCCAGCAGCCTTCCGGGACAGGGCTATACGCAGTATTTT. Together with reference TRBV7-2 and TRBJ2-3, the CDR3 gives the full variable domain: GAGVSQSPSNKVTEKGKDVELRCDPISGHTALYWYRQSLGQGLEFLIYFQGNSAPDKSGLPSDRFSAERTGGSVSTLTIQRTQQEDSAVYLCASSLPGQGYTQYFGPGTRLTVL.